The rows below give T cell receptor beta chains drawn from one sample of a study of blood T cell repertoires in COVID-19. Produced via immunoSEQ multiplex PCR; TCRdb's table is partial and in-frame only. The data contain 210,000 or so clones, about four fifths of them seen just once; the ten biggest clones take up about 12%. The sample comprised peripheral blood. All receptors come from a woman in her forties with acute or convalescent COVID-19. CDR3s include the opening cysteine and the closing phenylalanine or tryptophan. Each record gives: clone size, D gene, J gene, V gene, CDR3 protein, CDR3 DNA. The D gene is left open where the match is weak. Some rows have no size entry. The others give once, few or many, or a class for an expanded clone.

size: -; D: -; J: TRBJ2-5; V: TRBV24-1; CDR3: CATSAERDGETQYF; DNA: TGTGCCACCAGTGCGGAGAGGGATGGAGAGACCCAGTACTTC
size: -; D: TRBD1; J: TRBJ2-7; V: TRBV9; CDR3: CASSVGPGQGADEQYF; DNA: TGTGCCAGCAGCGTAGGACCGGGACAGGGGGCCGACGAGCAGTACTTC
size: few; D: -; J: TRBJ2-5; V: TRBV5-4; CDR3: CASSSLAPTGTQYF; DNA: TGTGCCAGCAGCTCACTAGCCCCTACCGGGACCCAGTACTTC
size: -; D: -; J: TRBJ1-5; V: TRBV3-1/TRBV3-2; CDR3: CASSQYLGRGVLTYSQPQHF; DNA: TGTGCCAGCAGCCAATATTTGGGGCGGGGAGTCCTAACGTACTCTCAGCCCCAGCATTTT
size: -; D: -; J: TRBJ1-1; V: TRBV28; CDR3: CASTTPRTDFTEAFF; DNA: TGTGCCAGCACCACTCCAAGGACAGATTTCACTGAAGCTTTCTTT
size: once; D: -; J: TRBJ2-2; V: TRBV9; CDR3: CASSRRGGELFF; DNA: TGTGCCAGCAGCCGTAGGGGCGGGGAGCTGTTTTTT
size: -; D: -; J: TRBJ1-4; V: TRBV18; CDR3: CASSHEISVNEKLFF; DNA: TGTGCCAGCTCACACGAAATTTCGGTTAATGAAAAACTGTTTTTT
size: -; D: -; J: TRBJ1-4; V: TRBV6-2/TRBV6-3; CDR3: CASSFAGVEKLFF; DNA: TGTGCCAGCAGTTTCGCAGGGGTGGAAAAACTGTTTTTT
size: -; D: TRBD2; J: TRBJ2-7; V: TRBV19; CDR3: CASSIWTSGSGEQYF; DNA: TGTGCCAGTAGTATATGGACTAGCGGGAGTGGCGAGCAGTACTTC
size: many; D: -; J: TRBJ1-2; V: TRBV12-3/TRBV12-4; CDR3: CASSGGAGRGYTF; DNA: TGTGCCAGCAGCGGTGGGGCGGGACGGGGCTACACCTTC
size: -; D: TRBD1; J: TRBJ1-2; V: TRBV29-1; CDR3: CSVGQGNYGYTF; DNA: TGCAGCGTTGGACAGGGGAACTATGGCTACACCTTC
size: few; D: -; J: TRBJ2-3; V: TRBV3-1/TRBV3-2; CDR3: CASSQDGLATDTQYF; DNA: TGTGCCAGCAGCCAAGATGGGCTAGCTACAGATACGCAGTATTTT
size: -; D: -; J: TRBJ1-5; V: TRBV29-1; CDR3: CSVEETVGQPQHF; DNA: TGCAGCGTTGAGGAGACAGTCGGTCAGCCCCAGCATTTT
size: -; D: -; J: TRBJ2-1; V: TRBV12-3/TRBV12-4; CDR3: CASSFFDEQFF; DNA: TGTGCCAGCAGTTTTTTCGATGAGCAGTTCTTC
size: -; D: TRBD1; J: TRBJ1-4; V: TRBV7-2; CDR3: CASSSRTGLGQKLFF; DNA: TGTGCCAGCAGCTCGCGGACAGGATTGGGACAAAAACTGTTTTTT
size: -; D: -; J: TRBJ1-4; V: TRBV7-2; CDR3: CASSRGHNEKLFF; DNA: TGTGCCAGCAGCCGGGGTCATAATGAAAAACTGTTTTTT
size: -; D: TRBD1; J: TRBJ1-2; V: TRBV27; CDR3: CASSPSHFETGNYGYTF; DNA: TGTGCCAGCAGCCCGAGCCATTTTGAGACAGGGAACTATGGCTACACCTTC
size: -; D: TRBD1; J: TRBJ1-1; V: TRBV27; CDR3: CASSPRTGNRNTEAFF; DNA: TGTGCCAGCAGTCCCCGGACAGGGAACAGGAACACTGAAGCTTTCTTT
size: few; D: -; J: TRBJ1-4; V: TRBV5-5; CDR3: CASSLEAQGSRKLFF; DNA: TGTGCCAGCAGCTTGGAGGCCCAGGGAAGTAGGAAACTGTTTTTT
size: -; D: -; J: TRBJ1-2; V: TRBV12-5; CDR3: CASGLAGGGSGYGYTF; DNA: TGTGCTAGTGGTTTGGCCGGGGGTGGAAGTGGATATGGCTACACCTTC
size: -; D: TRBD2; J: TRBJ2-3; V: TRBV12-5; CDR3: CASGGTSGGAETDTQYF; DNA: TGTGCTAGTGGCGGAACTAGCGGGGGGGCGGAGACAGATACGCAGTATTTT
size: -; D: TRBD1; J: TRBJ1-2; V: TRBV12-3/TRBV12-4; CDR3: CASRGQGVDGYTF; DNA: TGTGCCAGCAGGGGACAGGGGGTGGACGGCTACACCTTC
size: -; D: -; J: TRBJ2-7; V: TRBV28; CDR3: CASSLSDTYEQYF; DNA: TGTGCCAGCAGTTTATCGGACACCTACGAGCAGTACTTC
size: -; D: -; J: TRBJ2-1; V: TRBV18; CDR3: CASSPSDNEQFF; DNA: TGTGCCAGCTCACCCTCCGACAATGAGCAGTTCTTC
size: few; D: TRBD2; J: TRBJ2-3; V: TRBV15; CDR3: CATSSSGGFTDTQYF; DNA: TGTGCCACCAGCAGTAGCGGGGGGTTCACAGATACGCAGTATTTT
size: -; D: -; J: TRBJ1-2; V: TRBV12-5; CDR3: CASGFSEYGYTF; DNA: TGTGCTAGTGGTTTCTCCGAGTATGGCTACACCTTC
size: -; D: TRBD2; J: TRBJ2-1; V: TRBV2; CDR3: CASSSPTSGGADEQFF; DNA: TGTGCCAGCAGTTCGCCGACTAGCGGGGGGGCCGATGAGCAGTTCTTC
size: -; D: -; J: TRBJ1-1; V: TRBV11-2; CDR3: CASSFGHLNTEAFF; DNA: TGTGCCAGCAGCTTTGGGCACCTGAACACTGAAGCTTTCTTT
size: -; D: -; J: TRBJ2-1; V: TRBV7-6; CDR3: CASSLGAGPAHNEQFF; DNA: TGTGCCAGCAGCTTAGGGGCAGGCCCAGCCCACAATGAGCAGTTCTTC
size: -; D: -; J: TRBJ2-2; V: TRBV5-1; CDR3: CASSVNIDTGELFF; DNA: TGCGCCAGCAGCGTCAACATTGATACCGGGGAGCTGTTTTTT
size: -; D: -; J: TRBJ2-6; V: TRBV6-5; CDR3: CASRSAGANVLTF; DNA: TGTGCCAGCAGGAGTGCCGGGGCCAACGTCCTGACTTTC
size: -; D: -; J: TRBJ2-1; V: TRBV25-1; CDR3: CASSGRVSSEQFF; DNA: TGTGCCAGCAGTGGCAGGGTTTCCAGTGAGCAGTTCTTC
size: -; D: TRBD1; J: TRBJ1-5; V: TRBV28; CDR3: CATTGSYQPQHF; DNA: TGTGCGACGACAGGGTCCTATCAGCCCCAGCATTTT
size: -; D: -; J: TRBJ2-7; V: TRBV7-2; CDR3: CASSLKGGPTYEQYF; DNA: TGTGCCAGCAGCTTAAAGGGCGGGCCCACCTACGAGCAGTACTTC
size: -; D: TRBD2; J: TRBJ2-2; V: TRBV7-6; CDR3: CASRRRGAGVPGELFF; DNA: TGTGCCAGCAGACGAAGGGGAGCGGGAGTTCCCGGGGAGCTGTTTTTT